These 8 T cell receptor beta chains were all obtained from the same sample, sequenced in a study of patients and donors after allogeneic stem cell transplantation. One entry per CDR3 protein, called by TCRdb with MiXCR from the RT-PCR reads. The data contain about a million distinct CDR3 sequences, 18% of them singletons. Sequencing used blood, either unsorted or a sorted T cell fraction (not recorded which). Source of these receptors: a human donor who was either an allogeneic HSCT recipient or a stem cell or donor lymphocyte infusion donor (not recorded which). It is not recorded whose cells these are; they may come from a transplant donor.

This clonotype was counted between two and nine times. The chain recombines TRBV9 with TRBJ1-6; a possible D gene is TRBD1 (5 bases). This CDR3 has 15 residues. CDR1 and CDR2 (germline): SGDLS, YYNGEE. Trimming took off 0 bases at V and 9 bases at J, with 13 bases between the two ends. The CDR3 coding sequence is TGTGCCAGCAGCGTAGAAGAGAGAGGGGTTTCACCCCTCCACTTT. This sequence encodes CASSVEERGVSPLHF.

This rearrangement joins TRBV5-1 to TRBJ2-3; TRBD1 matches at 8 bases. After removal of 6 bases from V and 2 bases from J, the junction contained 11 bases not matched to a gene. The CDR3 extends over 16 amino acids. Germline assignment: CDR1 SGHRS and CDR2 YFSETQ. Here the CDR3 DNA reads TGCGCCAGCAATCCGACAGGGGTGCGATACACAGATACGCAGTATTTT. Translation: CASNPTGVRYTDTQYF. Filled out from reference TRBV5-1 and TRBJ2-3, the complete variable domain reads KAGVTQTPRYLIKTRGQQVTLSCSPISGHRSVSWYQQTPGQGLQFLFEYFSETQRNKGNFPGRFSGRQFSNSRSEMNVSTLELGDSALYLCASNPTGVRYTDTQYFGPGTRLTVL.

This clonotype was counted a few times. The chain combines TRBV20-1 with TRBJ1-5; unclear D gene. V was trimmed by 1 base and J by 3 bases, leaving 10 bases between them. In germline, CDR1 is DFQATT, CDR2 SNEGSKA (reference sequence). This CDR3 is built from 14 residues. The CDR3 nucleotides are TGCAGTGCTAGAGCCCACAGTTCCAATCAGCCCCAGCATTTT. It is translated as CSARAHSSNQPQHF.

This clonotype was detected many times. The genes are TRBV3-1 and TRBJ2-1; perhaps TRBD1 as D (6 bases). CDR1 LGHDT and CDR2 YNNKEL come from the germline V gene (reference sequence). The CDR3 spans 14 residues. Trimming stripped 6 bases from V and 7 bases from J, with 16 bases between. DNA for the CDR3: TGTGCCAGCAGGTTTGGGGGCGAAGTGAATGAGCAGTTCTTC. Protein product: CASRFGGEVNEQFF.

The chain joins TRBV7-9 to TRBJ2-1; 10 nucleotides match TRBD2. Germline V gene data show CDR1 as SEHNR and CDR2 as FQNEAQ (reference sequence). The CDR3 loop spans 15 amino acids. With 4 bases clipped from V and 4 bases from J, the junction kept 4 bases outside the gene matches. The DNA of the CDR3 is TGTGCCAGCAGCTGGCCACTAGCGGGGTACAATGAGCAGTTCTTC. It yields the protein CASSWPLAGYNEQFF.

This clonotype was observed at least ten times. V is TRBV12-3 or TRBV12-4 and J is TRBJ2-7, with TRBD1 as a possible D gene (6 bases). The V gene lost 4 bases and the J gene lost 0 bases, with 7 bases spanning the gap. The length of the CDR3 is 13 residues. The CDR3 loop reads CASSSGDSYEQYF. The CDR3 DNA follows: TGTGCCAGCAGTTCAGGGGACTCCTACGAGCAGTACTTC.

The rearrangement uses TRBV4-3 and TRBJ1-2; D not certain. The CDR3 loop spans 15 amino acids. Germline assignment: CDR1 LGHNA and CDR2 YSLEER. Trimming removed 0 bases at V and 1 base at J, with 9 bases between. This CDR3 is CASSQDRWVNYGYTF. Written as DNA, the CDR3 is TGCGCCAGCAGCCAAGATCGGTGGGTTAACTATGGCTACACCTTC.

The chain carries TRBV5-6 and TRBJ2-3; 10 bases align to TRBD2. The CDR3 runs to 15 residues. Losses at the gene ends were 2 bases for V and 3 bases for J; bases not matched to a gene: 3. Germline lookup yields CDR1 SGHDT and CDR2 YYEEEE. CDR3 region: CASSLPGLATDTQYF. The CDR3 DNA reads TGTGCCAGCAGCTTACCGGGACTAGCGACAGATACGCAGTATTTT.